What follows are 17 T cell receptor beta chains derived from one specimen sequenced in a study of T cell responses to AZD1222 COVID-19 vaccine. Clones were read by immunoSEQ multiplex PCR, and TCRdb kept only the in-frame ones, dropping some. Among around 210,000 clones listed, around 94% were seen once. The sample consisted of peripheral blood, taken 28 days after the second dose of the MenACWY control vaccine. All receptors derive from an adult who received the MenACWY meningococcal vaccine as a control.

There are a few counts of this clone. V gene TRBV19 combines with J gene TRBJ2-2; D could derive from TRBD1 or TRBD2 (5 bases each). The CDR3 runs 14 residues. Trimming cost V 3 bases and J 4 bases, with 9 bases left between them. Per germline, CDR1 LNHDA and CDR2 SQIVND (reference sequence). This CDR3 is CASSIGTATGELFF. Written as DNA, the CDR3 is TGTGCCAGTAGTATTGGGACGGCCACCGGGGAGCTGTTTTTT.

This clone was detected once. CDR3: CAWSTSGGWGEKLFF. The CDR3 DNA is TGTGCCTGGAGTACATCAGGGGGTTGGGGTGAAAAACTGTTTTTT. The rearrangement uses TRBV30 and TRBJ1-4; 7 nucleotides align to TRBD1. Trimming took 2 bases from V and 7 from J; bases not matched to a gene: 10. The germline gives CDR1 GTSNPN, CDR2 SVGIG (reference sequence). This CDR3 comprises 15 residues.

The chain is built from TRBV7-2 and TRBJ2-7; 9 bases are shared with TRBD1. The germline V gene has CDR1 SGHTA and CDR2 FQGNSA. This CDR3 region has 14 residues. Germline trimming cut 3 bases from V and 5 bases from J; bases unmatched to any gene: 5. DNA for the CDR3: TGTGCCAGCAGCTTGGGACAGGGCGCCGACGAGCAGTACTTC. This codes for CASSLGQGADEQYF.

This sequence joins TRBV11-1 and TRBJ2-6; no firm D call. The germline V gene has CDR1 SGHAT and CDR2 FQDESV (reference sequence). The length of the CDR3 is 12 residues. V dropped 1 base and J dropped 5 bases, with 0 bases sitting between them. CDR3 nucleotide sequence: TGTGCCAGCAGCTTAGGGGCCAACGTCCTGACTTTC. Translated: CASSLGANVLTF.

This rearrangement joins TRBV6-6 to TRBJ1-1; TRBD1 agrees at 7 bases. In germline, CDR1 is MNHNY, CDR2 SVGAGI (reference sequence). The CDR3 extends over 14 amino acids. V dropped 2 bases and J dropped 11; count of bases not matched to a gene: 11. The CDR3 loop is CASSYGGQSGVAFF. The CDR3 coding sequence is TGTGCCAGCAGTTACGGGGGACAGTCCGGAGTCGCTTTCTTT.

The chain joins TRBV7-6 to TRBJ1-1; D might be TRBD1 (6 bases). Germline values: CDR1 SGHVS, CDR2 FNYEAQ. Trimming cost V 7 bases and J 3 bases, with 9 bases left between them. This CDR3 has 12 residues. CDR3 coding DNA: TGTGCCAGCAAGGGGGGGGACACTGAAGCTTTCTTT. This encodes CASKGGDTEAFF.

CDR3 amino acids: CASRAGTGVAEAFF. In nucleotides, the CDR3 is TGTGCCAGCAGGGCAGGGACAGGGGTTGCTGAAGCTTTCTTT. V and J are TRBV6-5 and TRBJ1-1, with 10 bases lining up with TRBD1. Germline V gene lookup returns CDR1 MNHEY and CDR2 SVGAGI. The J segment lost 6 bases and the V segment lost 6 bases, leaving 7 bases of the junction unmatched. The CDR3 totals 14 residues.

In its sample, this clone was seen once. The chain links TRBV6-6 to TRBJ1-2, with TRBD1 matching 7 bases. CDR3 length: 14 residues. V shed 11 bases, J shed 1 base, and the junction held 10 bases outside the gene matches. The germline gives CDR1 MNHNY, CDR2 SVGAGI (reference sequence). Written as DNA, the CDR3 is TGTGCCGGGGGGTGGACAGGTGATAACTATGGCTACACCTTC. Protein: CAGGWTGDNYGYTF.

The chain uses TRBV6-5 and TRBJ2-1; 7 bases agree with TRBD1. V shed 9 bases and J 5 bases; nucleotides not matched to a gene: 7. CDR1 MNHEY and CDR2 SVGAGI come from the germline V gene. CDR3 length: 13 amino acids. The DNA of the CDR3 is TGTGCCAGTAGCACGGGACAGCACAATGAGCAGTTCTTC. It is translated as CASSTGQHNEQFF.

The chain carries TRBV5-1 and TRBJ2-5; maybe TRBD2 (6 bases). V shed 4 bases and J shed 2 bases, with 18 bases lying between them. This CDR3 comprises 16 residues. Per germline, CDR1 SGHRS and CDR2 YFSETQ. The CDR3 region has the DNA TGCGCCAGCAGCCAGGGACCCCCCGCGGGGCAAGAGACCCAGTACTTC. Translation gives CASSQGPPAGQETQYF.

DNA of the CDR3: TGTGCCAGCAGTTATCGTGGTCTGAACACTGAAGCTTTCTTT. It yields the protein CASSYRGLNTEAFF. The genes are TRBV6-2 or TRBV6-3 and TRBJ1-1; D is uncertain. Per germline, CDR1 MNHEY and CDR2 SVGEGT. This CDR3 contains 14 residues. Trimming took off 3 bases at V and 0 bases at J, with 8 bases between the two ends.

In regard to this clone: Sequence at one end of the junction differs from germline and may be a read error. CDR3 region: CASSPRSKSGEGVDNQPQHF. CDR3 in DNA: TGTGCTAGCAGTCCACGCTCCAAGTCCGGGGAGGGGGTAGACAATCAGCCCCAGCATTTT. J is TRBJ1-5 and V is TRBV7-7; D is possibly TRBD1 (6 bases). Germline V gene sequence: CDR1 SSHAT, CDR2 FNYEAQ (reference sequence). This CDR3 has 20 amino acids.

The chain employs TRBV9 and TRBJ2-2, with D perhaps matching TRBD2 (5 bases). The germline CDR1 and CDR2 sequences are SGDLS and YYNGEE. Trimming shortened V by 0 bases and J by 7 bases, and 10 bases separated the two germline ends. CDR3 size: 14 residues. CDR3 region: CASSVEVGSGELFF. The CDR3 DNA follows: TGTGCCAGCAGCGTAGAGGTAGGGAGCGGGGAGCTGTTTTTT.

The rearrangement joins TRBV28 to TRBJ1-2, with D maybe TRBD1 (5 bases). The V end lost 3 bases, the J end lost 4 bases, and 9 bases lay between the germline ends. The CDR3 is made up of 13 amino acids. Germline loops: CDR1 MDHEN, CDR2 SYDVKM. CDR3 amino acids: CASSLTVRYGYTF. As DNA, the CDR3 is TGTGCCAGCAGTTTGACAGTCCGCTATGGCTACACCTTC.

This chain connects TRBV4-1 to TRBJ2-1; D is possibly TRBD1 or TRBD2 (5 bases each). CDR1 and CDR2 (germline): MGHRA, YSYEKL. This CDR3 region has 16 residues. The germline V and J ends were trimmed by 4 bases and 2 bases, with 15 bases remaining between them. The CDR3 nucleotides are TGCGCCAGCAGCCGAGCGGAGACAGCGACCTACAATGAGCAGTTCTTC. Amino acid sequence: CASSRAETATYNEQFF.

The chain links TRBV5-1 to TRBJ2-1; 9 nucleotides match TRBD1. The J segment lost 6 bases and the V segment lost 6 bases, leaving 10 bases of the junction unmatched. The germline gives CDR1 SGHRS, CDR2 YFSETQ. This CDR3 is 15 amino acids long. DNA of the CDR3: TGCGCCAGCACCCTGGTACAGGGGGCGGGCAATGAGCAGTTCTTC. It yields the protein CASTLVQGAGNEQFF.

V and J are TRBV5-1 and TRBJ2-5; 8 nucleotides align to TRBD1. This CDR3 spans 15 amino acids. In germline, CDR1 is SGHRS, CDR2 YFSETQ. Germline trimming cut 4 bases from V and 5 bases from J; bases unmatched to any gene: 10. CDR3 sequence (DNA): TGCGCCAGCAGCCACACAGTGACAGGGGAGGAGACCCAGTACTTC. This encodes CASSHTVTGEETQYF.